This T cell receptor (beta chain) was identified during a study of cytomegalovirus exposure and HLA in healthy donors. At the level of the study: Early release data held about 85 million unique TCRs from HLA-typed donors.

Concerning this clone itself: What it binds is not known.

Germline lookup yields CDR1 MNHEY and CDR2 SVGAGI. This CDR3 has 15 residues. V was pared by 4 bases and J by 2 bases, with 12 bases between. PCR primers comprised 60 Vbeta and 13 Jbeta primers. Data came from immunoSEQ multiplex PCR; TCRdb stores just in-frame clones and leaves some out. The top ten clones hold roughly an eighth of a sample with about 76,000 clones, roughly 82% of them seen once. Study observations and caveats: The CMV antigen specificity of a few CMV-associated chains was confirmed through in vitro analysis. For most TCR beta V segments, an earlier analysis put the productive rate at about 87% or about 30% of the time.

Sequencing was done on a sample of PBMCs. This receptor was obtained from a male donor in good health and CMV-seropositive. This sequence joins TRBV6-5 and TRBJ2-1; the D gene is possibly TRBD1 (5 bases). The chain's CDR3 is CASSSTGQPYNEQFF. CDR3 DNA sequence: TGTGCCAGCAGTTCCACCGGACAACCCTACAATGAGCAGTTCTTC.